This entry lists 10 T cell receptor beta chains sequenced from one sample in a study of beta chain features in type 1 diabetes. Reverse transcription of all isolated RNA meant that expressed TCRB transcripts were sequenced. TCRdb's table, derived via immunoSEQ multiplex PCR, lists solely in-frame clones and lacks some. The sample gives a few hundred thousand clones, over 9.5% of which show up once; 0.017% is in the top ten. The sample taken for sequencing was naive CD4+ T cells from blood. The source is a man between 18 and 29 years old in good health.

There are a few counts of this clone. The J gene is TRBJ2-1, the V gene TRBV6-6; 9 bases match TRBD2. Germline V gene data show CDR1 as MNHNY and CDR2 as SVGAGI (reference sequence). The V gene end was trimmed by 2 bases and the J gene end by 14 bases; junction bases not matched to a gene: 13. The CDR3 has 15 residues. The CDR3 DNA reads TGTGCCAGCAGTTACGAGGCTAGCGGGATTTGGGGGGAGTTCTTC. This sequence encodes CASSYEASGIWGEFF.

The sample holds a few counts of this clone. The rearrangement joins TRBV10-3 to TRBJ2-2, with 12 nucleotides matching TRBD1. The CDR3 totals 14 residues. CDR1 and CDR2 from the germline V gene are ENHRY and SYGVKD. CDR3 amino acids: CANQGQGANAELFF. DNA for the CDR3: TGTGCGAACCAGGGACAGGGGGCCAACGCGGAGCTGTTTTTT.

This chain joins TRBV15 and TRBJ1-5; D is possibly TRBD1 (5 bases). Between the trimmed V and J ends, which lost 3 bases and 0 bases, there was a span of 6 bases. The CDR3 sequence is 14 residues long. Germline V lookup: CDR1 LNHNV, CDR2 YYDKDF (reference sequence). CDR3 protein: CATSRTVSNQPQHF. In DNA, the CDR3 is TGTGCCACCAGCAGGACAGTTAGCAATCAGCCCCAGCATTTT. Based on the CDR3 plus reference TRBV15 and TRBJ1-5, the full variable domain is DAMVIQNPRYQVTQFGKPVTLSCSQTLNHNVMYWYQQKSSQAPKLLFHYYDKDFNNEADTPDNFQSRRPNTSFCFLDIRSPGLGDTAMYLCATSRTVSNQPQHFGDGTRLSIL.

Only a few counts were recorded for this clone. J is TRBJ2-1 and V is TRBV11-2, with D possibly TRBD2 on 5 matching bases. This CDR3 region has 16 residues. Germline CDR1 is SGHAT and CDR2 is FQNNGV. The V gene lost 5 bases and the J gene lost 4 bases, with 18 bases spanning the gap. CDR3 DNA: TGTGCCAGCAGCCAGGACCTAGCTTCGCCTTACAATGAGCAGTTCTTC. It translates to CASSQDLASPYNEQFF.

This clone has a handful of counts. V and J are TRBV30 and TRBJ1-1, with D perhaps TRBD1 (5 bases). The CDR3 is 13 amino acids. V was cut by 3 bases and J by 10 bases, with 18 bases left in between. CDR1 is GTSNPN, CDR2 SVGIG, per germline (reference sequence). CDR3 sequence reads: CAWRVGAPGGAFF. In DNA, the CDR3 is TGTGCCTGGAGGGTAGGGGCCCCCGGGGGAGCTTTCTTT.

This clone was counted only a few times. Different DNA sequences within this sample yield the same CDR3. This chain links TRBV18 with TRBJ2-7; no clear D gene. The CDR3 loop spans 12 amino acids. Trimming left V 2 bases short and J 6 bases short, with 8 bases between. Germline V lookup: CDR1 KGHSH, CDR2 LQKENI. This chain's CDR3 is CASSPTVGEQYF. The DNA for the CDR3 is TGTGCCAGCTCACCAACGGTTGGCGAGCAGTACTTC. The whole variable domain, filled in from reference TRBV18 and TRBJ2-7, reads NAGVMQNPRHLVRRRGQEARLRCSPMKGHSHVYWYRQLPEEGLKFMVYLQKENIIDESGMPKERFSAEFPKEGPSILRIQQVVRGDSAAYFCASSPTVGEQYFGPGTRLTVT.

Only a few counts were recorded for this clone. The rearrangement uses TRBV7-3 and TRBJ2-5; D is possibly TRBD1 (5 bases). The ends were cut back, 1 base at V and 2 bases at J, with 5 bases in the middle. The CDR3 is made up of 13 amino acids. Germline V gene sequence: CDR1 SGHTA, CDR2 FQGTGA. The CDR3 here is CASSLRQQETQYF. In nucleotides, the CDR3 is TGTGCCAGCAGCTTAAGACAGCAAGAGACCCAGTACTTC.

The sample holds a few counts of this clone. The chain joins TRBV28 to TRBJ2-1; 7 nucleotides line up with TRBD1. Germline trimming cut 3 bases from V and 16 bases from J; bases unmatched to any gene: 12. Germline CDR1 MDHEN, CDR2 SYDVKM. This CDR3 spans 13 amino acids. The CDR3 loop reads CASSFSGRGQRFF. CDR3 DNA: TGTGCCAGCAGTTTCTCAGGTCGGGGACAGAGATTCTTC. Full variable domain (missing parts from reference TRBV28 and TRBJ2-1): DVKVTQSSRYLVKRTGEKVFLECVQDMDHENMFWYRQDPGLGLRLIYFSYDVKMKEKGDIPEGYSVSREKKERFSLILESASTNQTSMYLCASSFSGRGQRFFGPGTRLTVL.

J is TRBJ2-1 and V is TRBV5-8; TRBD1 might be the D (5 bases). Germline values: CDR1 SGHTS, CDR2 YDEGEE. V was shortened by 4 bases and J by 2 bases, with 16 bases between the two germline ends. The CDR3 sequence is 16 residues long. CDR3 bases: TGTGCCAGCAGCACGCCGGACAAGGCTACCTACAATGAGCAGTTCTTC. Its translation is CASSTPDKATYNEQFF.

The genes are TRBV7-9 and TRBJ2-3, with 10 bases fitting TRBD1. The CDR3 has 14 amino acids. V lost 6 bases and J lost 6; bases outside the gene matches: 6. Germline values: CDR1 SEHNR, CDR2 FQNEAQ (reference sequence). DNA for the CDR3: TGTGCCAGCAGATCGGACAGGGGGTGGGATACGCAGTATTTT. Translated, it gives CASRSDRGWDTQYF.